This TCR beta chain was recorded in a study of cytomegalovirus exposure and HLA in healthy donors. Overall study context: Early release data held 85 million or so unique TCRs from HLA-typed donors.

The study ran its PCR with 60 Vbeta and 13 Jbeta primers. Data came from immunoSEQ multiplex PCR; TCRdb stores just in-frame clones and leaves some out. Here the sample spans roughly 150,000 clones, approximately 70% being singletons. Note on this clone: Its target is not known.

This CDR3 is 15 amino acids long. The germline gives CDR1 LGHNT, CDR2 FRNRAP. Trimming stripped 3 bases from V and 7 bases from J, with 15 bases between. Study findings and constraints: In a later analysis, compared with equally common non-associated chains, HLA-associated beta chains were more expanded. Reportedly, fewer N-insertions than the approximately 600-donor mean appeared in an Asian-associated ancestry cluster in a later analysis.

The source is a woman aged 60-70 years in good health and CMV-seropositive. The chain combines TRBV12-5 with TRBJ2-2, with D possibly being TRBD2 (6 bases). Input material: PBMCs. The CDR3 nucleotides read TGTGCTAGTGGTTTAGTGGGGCTAGCGAACGGGGAGCTGTTTTTT. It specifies CASGLVGLANGELFF.